This T cell receptor (beta chain) appears in the sequencing data of a study of CD8 T cells in Susac syndrome. The patients who served as multiple sclerosis controls were treatment-naive and had stable or active relapsing-remitting disease that fulfilled the revised McDonald criteria. The RNA, 0.5 to 1 ug, was put through reverse transcription using random hexamers. One entry per CDR3 protein results from TCRdb running MiXCR on the immunoSEQ multiplex PCR reads. The top ten clones hold roughly 0.13% of a sample with 210,000 or so distinct CDR3 sequences, around nine tenths of them seen once. As concerns this clonotype: What it binds is not known.

Study outcomes and limitations: The study admitted that it had a relatively small number of individuals in its TCR sequencing and HLA analysis.

Between the trimmed V and J ends, which lost 8 bases and 0 bases, there was a span of 9 bases. Germline V gene lookup returns CDR1 LNHDA and CDR2 SQIVND (reference sequence). This CDR3 is built from 13 residues. The sample comprised CD8+ T cells from PBMCs. This sequence originates from a human donor with multiple sclerosis. J is TRBJ2-3 and V is TRBV19; D is undetermined. DNA of the CDR3: TGTGCCAGTGGCAGCGTCAGCACAGATACGCAGTATTTT. Translating gives CASGSVSTDTQYF.